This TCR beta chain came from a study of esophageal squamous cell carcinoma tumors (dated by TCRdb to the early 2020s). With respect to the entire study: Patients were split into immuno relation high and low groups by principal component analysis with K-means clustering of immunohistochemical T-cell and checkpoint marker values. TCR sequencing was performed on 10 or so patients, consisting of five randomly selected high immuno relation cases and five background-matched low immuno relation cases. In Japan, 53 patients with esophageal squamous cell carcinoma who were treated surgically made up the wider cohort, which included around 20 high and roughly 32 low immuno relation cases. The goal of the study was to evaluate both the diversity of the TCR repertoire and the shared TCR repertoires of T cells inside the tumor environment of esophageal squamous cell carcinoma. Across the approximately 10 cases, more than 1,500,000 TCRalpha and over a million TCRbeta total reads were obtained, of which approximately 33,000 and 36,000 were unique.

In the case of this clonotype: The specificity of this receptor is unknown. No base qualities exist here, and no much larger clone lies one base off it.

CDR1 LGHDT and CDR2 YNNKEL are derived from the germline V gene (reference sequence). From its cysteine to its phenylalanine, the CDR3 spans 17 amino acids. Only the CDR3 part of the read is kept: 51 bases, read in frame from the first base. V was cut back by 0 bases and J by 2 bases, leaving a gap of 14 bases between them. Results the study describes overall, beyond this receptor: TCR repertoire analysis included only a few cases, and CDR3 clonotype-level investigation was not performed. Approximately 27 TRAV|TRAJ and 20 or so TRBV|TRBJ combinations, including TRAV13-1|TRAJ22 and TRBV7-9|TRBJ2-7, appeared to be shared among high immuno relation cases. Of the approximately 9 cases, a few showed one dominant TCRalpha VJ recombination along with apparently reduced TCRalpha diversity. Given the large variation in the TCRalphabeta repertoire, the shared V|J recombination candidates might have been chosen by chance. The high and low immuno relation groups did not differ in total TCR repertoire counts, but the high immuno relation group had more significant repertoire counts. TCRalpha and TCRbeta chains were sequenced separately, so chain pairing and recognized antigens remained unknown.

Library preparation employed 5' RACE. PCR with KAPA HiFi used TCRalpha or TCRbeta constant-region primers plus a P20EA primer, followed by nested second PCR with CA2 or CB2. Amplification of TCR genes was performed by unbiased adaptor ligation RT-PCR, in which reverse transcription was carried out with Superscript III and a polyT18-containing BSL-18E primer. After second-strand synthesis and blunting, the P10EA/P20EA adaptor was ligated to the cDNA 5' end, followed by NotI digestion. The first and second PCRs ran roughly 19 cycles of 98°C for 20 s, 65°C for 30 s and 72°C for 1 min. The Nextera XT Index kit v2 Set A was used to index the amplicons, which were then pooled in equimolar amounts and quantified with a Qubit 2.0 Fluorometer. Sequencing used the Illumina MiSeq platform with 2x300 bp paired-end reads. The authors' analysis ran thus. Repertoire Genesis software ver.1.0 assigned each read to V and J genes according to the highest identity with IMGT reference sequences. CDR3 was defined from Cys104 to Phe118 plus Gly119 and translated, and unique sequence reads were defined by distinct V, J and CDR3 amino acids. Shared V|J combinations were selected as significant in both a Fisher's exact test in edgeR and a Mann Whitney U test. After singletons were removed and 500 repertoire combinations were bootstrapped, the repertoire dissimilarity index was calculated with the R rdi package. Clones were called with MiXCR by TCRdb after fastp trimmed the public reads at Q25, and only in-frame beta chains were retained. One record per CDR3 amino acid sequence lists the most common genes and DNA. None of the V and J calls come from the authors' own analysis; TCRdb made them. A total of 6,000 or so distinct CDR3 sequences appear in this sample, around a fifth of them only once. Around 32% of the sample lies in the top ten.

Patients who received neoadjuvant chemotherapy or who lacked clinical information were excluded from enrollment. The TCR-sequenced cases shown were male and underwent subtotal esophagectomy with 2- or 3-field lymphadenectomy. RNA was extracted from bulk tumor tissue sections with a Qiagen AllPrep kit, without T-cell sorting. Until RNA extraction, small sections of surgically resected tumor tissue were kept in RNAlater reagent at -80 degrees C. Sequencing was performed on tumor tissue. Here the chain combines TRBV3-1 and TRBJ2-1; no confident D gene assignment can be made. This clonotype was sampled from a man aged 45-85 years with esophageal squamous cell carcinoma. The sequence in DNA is TGTGCCAGCAGCCAAGAACGGTACCCTGATCCCTACAATGAGCAGTTCTTC. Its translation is CASSQERYPDPYNEQFF.